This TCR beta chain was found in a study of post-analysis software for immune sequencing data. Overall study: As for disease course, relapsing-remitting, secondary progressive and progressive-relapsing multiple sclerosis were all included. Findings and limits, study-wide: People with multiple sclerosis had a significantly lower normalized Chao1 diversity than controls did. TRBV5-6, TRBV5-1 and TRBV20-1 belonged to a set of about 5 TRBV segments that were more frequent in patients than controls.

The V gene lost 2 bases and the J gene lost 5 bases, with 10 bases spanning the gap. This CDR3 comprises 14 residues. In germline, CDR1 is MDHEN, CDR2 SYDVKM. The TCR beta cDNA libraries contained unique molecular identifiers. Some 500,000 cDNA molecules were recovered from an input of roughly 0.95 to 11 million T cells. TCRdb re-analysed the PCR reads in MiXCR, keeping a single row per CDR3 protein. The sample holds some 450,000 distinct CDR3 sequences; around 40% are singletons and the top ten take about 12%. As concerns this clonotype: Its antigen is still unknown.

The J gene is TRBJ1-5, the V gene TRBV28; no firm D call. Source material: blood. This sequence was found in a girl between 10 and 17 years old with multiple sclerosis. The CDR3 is CASSLGIRYQPQHF. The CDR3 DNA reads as TGTGCCAGCAGTTTAGGGATTCGATATCAGCCCCAGCATTTT.